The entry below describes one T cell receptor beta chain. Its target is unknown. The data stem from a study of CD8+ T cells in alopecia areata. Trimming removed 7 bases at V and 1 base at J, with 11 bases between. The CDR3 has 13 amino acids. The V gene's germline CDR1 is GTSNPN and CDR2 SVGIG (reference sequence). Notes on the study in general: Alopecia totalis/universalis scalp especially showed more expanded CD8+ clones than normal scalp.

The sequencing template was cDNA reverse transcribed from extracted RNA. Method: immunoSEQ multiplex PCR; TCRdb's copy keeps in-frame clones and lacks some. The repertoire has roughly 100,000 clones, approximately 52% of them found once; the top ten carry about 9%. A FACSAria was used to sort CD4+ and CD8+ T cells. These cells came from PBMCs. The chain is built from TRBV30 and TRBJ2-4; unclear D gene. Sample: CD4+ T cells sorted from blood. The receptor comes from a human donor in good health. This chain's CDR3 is CAYHVGAKNIQYF. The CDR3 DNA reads TGTGCCTACCACGTGGGGGCCAAAAACATTCAGTACTTC.